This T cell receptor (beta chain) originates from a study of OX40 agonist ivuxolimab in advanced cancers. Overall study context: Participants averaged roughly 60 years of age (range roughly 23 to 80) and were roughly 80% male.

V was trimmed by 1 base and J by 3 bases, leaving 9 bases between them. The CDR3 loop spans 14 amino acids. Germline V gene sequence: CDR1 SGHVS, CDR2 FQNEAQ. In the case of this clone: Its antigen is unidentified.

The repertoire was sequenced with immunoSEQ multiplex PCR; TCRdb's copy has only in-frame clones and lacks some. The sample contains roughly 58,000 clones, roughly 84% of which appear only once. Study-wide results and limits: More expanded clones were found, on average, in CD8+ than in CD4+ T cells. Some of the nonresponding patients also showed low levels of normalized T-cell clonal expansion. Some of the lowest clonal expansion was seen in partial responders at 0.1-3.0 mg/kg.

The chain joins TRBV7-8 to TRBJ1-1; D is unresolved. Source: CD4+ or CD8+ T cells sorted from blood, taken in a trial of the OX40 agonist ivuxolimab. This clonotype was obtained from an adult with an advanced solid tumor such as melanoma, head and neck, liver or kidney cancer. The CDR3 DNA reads TGTGCCAGCAGCTTAGTTGAGACCTACACTGAAGCTTTCTTT. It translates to CASSLVETYTEAFF.